The 19 T cell receptor beta chains below were found in one sample sequenced in a study of cytomegalovirus exposure and HLA in healthy donors. Use of 60 Vbeta and 13 Jbeta primers characterized the PCR. TCRdb's copy holds only in-frame clones and misses some; the assay was immunoSEQ multiplex PCR. The sample lists some 160,000 clones, roughly 79% occurring once. Material for sequencing was PBMCs. These receptors were taken from a woman in her thirties in good health and CMV-seronegative.

The chain couples TRBV2 to TRBJ1-4; 9 nucleotides agree with TRBD1. The CDR3 loop spans 16 amino acids. V was pared by 4 bases and J by 8 bases, with 11 bases of the junction left unmatched. Per germline, CDR1 SNHLY and CDR2 FYNNEI. The CDR3 reads CASSAWTGEEYEKLFF. The CDR3 nucleotides read TGTGCCAGCAGTGCCTGGACAGGGGAGGAGTACGAAAAACTGTTTTTT.

This clone was counted once. The rearrangement uses TRBV9 and TRBJ2-1; TRBD2 matches 11 bases. The CDR3 covers 16 residues. CDR1 and CDR2 (germline): SGDLS, YYNGEE. Trimming cost V 0 bases and J 8 bases; bases outside gene matches: 7. The CDR3 DNA is TGTGCCAGCAGCGTAGATATAGCGGGGGGGCTCGATGAGCAGTTCTTC. Its translation: CASSVDIAGGLDEQFF.

The chain uses TRBV6-6 and TRBJ1-1; D is possibly TRBD1 (5 bases). The V end was cut by 8 bases, the J end by 1 base, with 20 bases between. Germline loops: CDR1 MNHNY, CDR2 SVGAGI (reference sequence). The CDR3 runs 16 residues. As DNA, the CDR3 is TGTGCCAGCCGAAGCCTCGTTCACAGGCAGAACACTGAAGCTTTCTTT. It translates to CASRSLVHRQNTEAFF.

This rearrangement joins TRBV6-6 to TRBJ1-2; 8 bases match TRBD1. The CDR3 contains 14 residues. CDR1 MNHNY and CDR2 SVGAGI come from the germline V gene (reference sequence). J lost 4 bases, V lost 2 bases, and 3 bases had no gene match. The CDR3 sequence: CASSYGTGVYGYTF. The DNA of the CDR3 is TGTGCCAGCAGTTACGGGACAGGAGTCTATGGCTACACCTTC.

V gene TRBV2 combines with J gene TRBJ2-3; TRBD1 matches at 7 bases. Germline V gene lookup returns CDR1 SNHLY and CDR2 FYNNEI. With 1 base clipped from V and 1 base from J, the junction kept 2 bases outside the gene matches. The CDR3 is made up of 15 amino acids. CDR3 protein: CASSEGQGGTDTQYF. CDR3 DNA: TGTGCCAGCAGTGAAGGACAGGGAGGCACAGATACGCAGTATTTT.

This CDR3 is CASSLGYGGDTEAFF. The CDR3 coding sequence is TGTGCCAGCAGCCTAGGGTACGGGGGAGACACTGAAGCTTTCTTT. The chain combines TRBV7-3 with TRBJ1-1, with a weak D call TRBD1 (5 bases). Per germline, CDR1 SGHTA and CDR2 FQGTGA. The CDR3 length is 15 residues. With 5 bases removed from V and 3 bases from J, the gap between germline ends came to 16 bases.

The chain couples TRBV5-8 to TRBJ1-1, with D uncertain. CDR1 and CDR2 from the germline V gene are SGHTS and YDEGEE. The CDR3 extends over 15 amino acids. Trimming took off 4 bases at V and 0 bases at J, with 13 bases between the two ends. The CDR3 DNA follows: TGTGCCAGCAGCCAGCTCGGACTCATGAACACTGAAGCTTTCTTT. The encoded protein is CASSQLGLMNTEAFF.

This clone occurred a few times. The rearrangement joins TRBV2 to TRBJ1-1; 9 positions match TRBD1. The CDR3 contains 15 residues. From germline, CDR1 is SNHLY and CDR2 FYNNEI. V dropped 4 bases and J dropped 1; count of bases not matched to a gene: 4. Here the CDR3 reads CASSGRDRANTEAFF. DNA of the CDR3: TGTGCCAGCAGTGGGCGGGACAGGGCGAACACTGAAGCTTTCTTT.

This chain links TRBV7-6 with TRBJ1-6; no reliable D call. V gave up 2 bases and J gave up 5 bases, with 7 bases separating them. The CDR3 extends over 14 amino acids. Germline V CDR1 and CDR2: SGHVS, FNYEAQ. CDR3 residues: CASSLSQNNSPLHF. In nucleotides, the CDR3 is TGTGCCAGCAGCTTATCTCAGAATAATTCACCCCTCCACTTT.

This clone has just a few counts. This sequence joins TRBV29-1 and TRBJ1-4; D gene unclear. The CDR3 has 13 residues. Germline V gene data show CDR1 as SQVTM and CDR2 as ANQGSEA. Trimming stripped 6 bases from V and 7 bases from J, with 15 bases between. The CDR3 loop reads CSVSDILGEKLFF. DNA for the CDR3: TGCAGCGTCTCCGACATTTTGGGTGAAAAACTGTTTTTT.

V is TRBV30 and J is TRBJ1-5; TRBD1 matches 9 bases. There are 14 residues in the CDR3. Germline lookup yields CDR1 GTSNPN and CDR2 SVGIG (reference sequence). The ends lost 5 bases at V and 6 bases at J; junction bases unmatched: 8. The DNA of the CDR3 is TGTGCCTGGTCTCCGGGACAGGGAGTTCAGCCCCAGCATTTT. Residues: CAWSPGQGVQPQHF.

The rearrangement links TRBV5-1 to TRBJ2-7; a weak D match, TRBD2 (6 bases). V was pared by 0 bases and J by 3 bases, with 10 bases between. CDR3 length: 14 residues. Germline V gene lookup returns CDR1 SGHRS and CDR2 YFSETQ. The CDR3 DNA sequence: TGCGCCAGCAGCTTGGGGACTACCAGCTACGAGCAGTACTTC. This encodes CASSLGTTSYEQYF. The full variable domain, in which reference TRBV5-1 and TRBJ2-7 provide the parts outside the CDR3, is KAGVTQTPRYLIKTRGQQVTLSCSPISGHRSVSWYQQTPGQGLQFLFEYFSETQRNKGNFPGRFSGRQFSNSRSEMNVSTLELGDSALYLCASSLGTTSYEQYFGPGTRLTVT.

The V gene is TRBV5-4, the J gene TRBJ2-1; TRBD2 aligns across 8 bases. CDR3 size: 15 residues. Germline V gives CDR1 SGHNT, CDR2 YYREEE (reference sequence). With 2 bases clipped from V and 8 bases from J, the junction kept 9 bases outside the gene matches. The DNA for the CDR3 is TGTGCCAGCAGCTTCTCCACTAGCGGTGTTGATGAGCAGTTCTTC. Residues: CASSFSTSGVDEQFF.

J is TRBJ1-6 and V is TRBV4-2; no reliable D call. This CDR3 is built from 13 residues. Germline values: CDR1 LGHNA, CDR2 YNFKEQ. Trimming stripped 1 base from V and 9 bases from J, with 7 bases between. This CDR3 reads CASSQAGFSPLHF. In DNA form, the CDR3 reads TGTGCCAGCAGCCAAGCCGGGTTTTCACCCCTCCACTTT.

CDR3 sequence: CASRSSGVTDTQYF. The CDR3 bases are TGCGCCAGCAGGTCTAGCGGGGTCACAGATACGCAGTATTTT. The chain couples TRBV10-2 to TRBJ2-3; TRBD2 matches 9 bases. Germline V lookup: CDR1 WSHSY, CDR2 SAAADI. The CDR3 runs to 14 residues. With V trimmed by 6 bases and J by 2 bases, 3 bases remained unmatched.

This chain connects TRBV6-5 to TRBJ2-3, with D perhaps matching TRBD1 (6 bases). The CDR3 contains 13 residues. The V end was cut by 6 bases, the J end by 2 bases, with 9 bases between. The germline gives CDR1 MNHEY, CDR2 SVGAGI. The CDR3 spells CASRAGATDTQYF. The CDR3 bases are TGTGCCAGCAGGGCAGGGGCCACAGATACGCAGTATTTT.

The chain has TRBV11-2 and TRBJ1-2, with TRBD1 as a possible D gene (5 bases). The CDR3 extends over 14 amino acids. Trimming removed 4 bases from V and 3 bases from J, with 12 bases in between. CDR1 SGHAT and CDR2 FQNNGV come from the germline V gene. The CDR3 coding sequence is TGTGCCAGCAGCTCTCTCAGGGTTGACTATGGCTACACCTTC. It encodes CASSSLRVDYGYTF.

This clone was recorded only once. The V call is TRBV9, the J call TRBJ1-1; D not certain. The CDR3 has 14 amino acids. Per germline, CDR1 SGDLS and CDR2 YYNGEE. V was clipped by 0 bases and J by 1 base, with 7 bases between them. The CDR3 loop is CASSVGLGNTEAFF. In DNA form, the CDR3 reads TGTGCCAGCAGCGTAGGTCTAGGGAACACTGAAGCTTTCTTT.

V usage is TRBV9 and J usage is TRBJ2-1; no clear D. Germline lookup yields CDR1 SGDLS and CDR2 YYNGEE. Trimming cost V 0 bases and J 10 bases, with 5 bases left between them. This CDR3 is 11 amino acids long. The CDR3, as DNA: TGTGCCAGCAGCGTAGGGGCCGAGCAGTTCTTC. Translated, it gives CASSVGAEQFF.